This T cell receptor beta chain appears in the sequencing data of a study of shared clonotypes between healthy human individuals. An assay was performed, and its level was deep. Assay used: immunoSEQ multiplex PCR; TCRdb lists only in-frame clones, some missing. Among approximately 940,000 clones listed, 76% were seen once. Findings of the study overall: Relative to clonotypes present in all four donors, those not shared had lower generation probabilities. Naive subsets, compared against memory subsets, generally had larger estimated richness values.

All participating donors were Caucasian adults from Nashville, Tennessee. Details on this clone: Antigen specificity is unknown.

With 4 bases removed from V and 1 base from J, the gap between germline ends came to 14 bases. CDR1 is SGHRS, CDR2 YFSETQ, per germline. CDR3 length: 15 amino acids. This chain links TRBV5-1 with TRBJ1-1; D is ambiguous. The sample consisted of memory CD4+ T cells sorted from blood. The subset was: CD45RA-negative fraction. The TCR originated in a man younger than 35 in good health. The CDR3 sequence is CASSTETGSNTEAFF. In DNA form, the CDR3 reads TGCGCCAGCAGCACCGAGACGGGCTCGAACACTGAAGCTTTCTTT.